This TCR beta chain appears in the sequencing data of a study of T cell repertoires in cytomegalovirus infection (dated by TCRdb to about 2019). About the full investigation: Peptide stimulations targeted recently identified HLA-C-restricted CMV epitopes, whose presentation resists viral immunomodulation, together with well-studied HLA-B-restricted epitopes. Because public TCR beta signatures pointed to carriage of CMV infection together with the matching HLA type, the HLA type of each donor mattered for the analysis. The study at large found these results: Carriers of CMV infection plus the relevant HLA type were discriminated by the cumulative frequency of public TCR beta family members in the study cohort and in an independent roughly 340-donor cohort. In the ex vivo response, HLA-C-restricted CMV-specific TCR beta clonotypes were dominant, and in two of eight donors the single most frequent clonotype came from this HLA-C-restricted group.

From its cysteine to its phenylalanine, the CDR3 spans 13 amino acids. Here the CDR3 DNA is all that survives: 39 bases in frame from base 1. Between the V and J ends, shortened by 9 bases and 0 bases respectively, the junction contains 12 bases. From the germline V gene, CDR1 is WSHSY and CDR2 is SAAADI. What this sample's treatment or condition label stands for: in vitro stimulation with specific CMV peptide epitopes to enrich CMV-specific T cells. This sample was sequenced with an Illumina HiSeq 1500. TCRdb's own reprocessing of the public reads used fastp at Q25 and MiXCR and kept productive beta chains. A single entry per CDR3 protein holds the most common genes and DNA from its merged rows. The sample contains some 920,000 distinct CDR3 sequences, roughly 30% of them found a single time. In total, the top ten clones hold around 15% of the sample. Comments on this clonotype: Its binding antigen is unknown. Base-call qualities are not available, and no considerably larger clone is one nucleotide away.

The sample here was cultured CD8+ T cells from PBMCs, taken from culture after CMV antigen stimulation. This TCR was sampled from a human donor in good health (CMV status not recorded). Some clones in this sample may be carry-over from other donors' samples. The rearrangement joined TRBV10-2 to TRBJ2-7; the D gene identity is not certain. The sequence in DNA is TGCGCCAGTCTTTTTTCCTCCTCCTACGAGCAGTACTTC. It translates as CASLFSSSYEQYF.